The 4 T cell receptor beta chains given below trace back to one sample, sequenced in a study of cytomegalovirus exposure and HLA in healthy donors. This PCR relied on a set of 60 Vbeta primers and 13 Jbeta primers. Some clones are missing from TCRdb's copy, which holds only in-frame ones; the method was immunoSEQ multiplex PCR. The table has approximately 110,000 clones, around 74% seen once. Input material: PBMCs. The receptor set was obtained from a woman aged 50 to 60 in good health and CMV-seropositive.

The chain combines TRBV6-1 with TRBJ2-3; D unresolved. CDR1 is MNHNS, CDR2 SASEGT, per germline. This CDR3 spans 17 amino acids. The V end lost 2 bases, the J end lost 0 bases, and 15 bases lay between the germline ends. Written as DNA, the CDR3 is TGTGCCAGCAGTGAATTCCCCGCCAGGATTAGCACAGATACGCAGTATTTT. The encoded protein is CASSEFPARISTDTQYF.

The V gene is TRBV19, the J gene TRBJ1-5; 10 positions match TRBD1. V shed 6 bases and J 2 bases; nucleotides not matched to a gene: 1. This CDR3 spans 14 amino acids. Germline values: CDR1 LNHDA, CDR2 SQIVND (reference sequence). CDR3 sequence: CASSGTGGNQPQHF. The CDR3, as DNA: TGTGCCAGTAGCGGGACAGGGGGCAATCAGCCCCAGCATTTT.

This chain connects TRBV5-4 to TRBJ2-7; 10 bases agree with TRBD2. This CDR3 is built from 15 residues. Germline V gene sequence: CDR1 SGHNT, CDR2 YYREEE (reference sequence). The J segment lost 0 bases and the V segment lost 2 bases, leaving 2 bases of the junction unmatched. CDR3 amino acids: CASSFLAGDSYEQYF. In DNA, the CDR3 is TGTGCCAGCAGCTTTCTAGCGGGGGACTCCTACGAGCAGTACTTC.

CDR3 region: CASSLNLGMNTEAFF. The DNA for the CDR3 is TGCGCCAGCAGCTTGAATCTGGGCATGAACACTGAAGCTTTCTTT. The chain joins TRBV5-1 to TRBJ1-1; the D is unclear. CDR1 and CDR2 (germline): SGHRS, YFSETQ. Trimming removed 1 base from V and 0 bases from J, with 10 bases in between. The CDR3 is 15 amino acids.